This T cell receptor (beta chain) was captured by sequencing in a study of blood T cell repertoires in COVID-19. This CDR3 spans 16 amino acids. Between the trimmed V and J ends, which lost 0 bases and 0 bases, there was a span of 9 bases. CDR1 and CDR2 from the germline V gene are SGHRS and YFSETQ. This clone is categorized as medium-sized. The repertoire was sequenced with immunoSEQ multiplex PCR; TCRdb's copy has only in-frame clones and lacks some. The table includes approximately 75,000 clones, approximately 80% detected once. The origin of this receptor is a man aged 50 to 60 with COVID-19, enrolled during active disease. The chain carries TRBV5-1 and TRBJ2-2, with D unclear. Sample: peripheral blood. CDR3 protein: CASSLGRQSNTGELFF. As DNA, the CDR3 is TGCGCCAGCAGCTTGGGGCGGCAGTCGAACACCGGGGAGCTGTTTTTT. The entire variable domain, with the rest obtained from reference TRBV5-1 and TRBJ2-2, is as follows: KAGVTQTPRYLIKTRGQQVTLSCSPISGHRSVSWYQQTPGQGLQFLFEYFSETQRNKGNFPGRFSGRQFSNSRSEMNVSTLELGDSALYLCASSLGRQSNTGELFFGEGSRLTVL.